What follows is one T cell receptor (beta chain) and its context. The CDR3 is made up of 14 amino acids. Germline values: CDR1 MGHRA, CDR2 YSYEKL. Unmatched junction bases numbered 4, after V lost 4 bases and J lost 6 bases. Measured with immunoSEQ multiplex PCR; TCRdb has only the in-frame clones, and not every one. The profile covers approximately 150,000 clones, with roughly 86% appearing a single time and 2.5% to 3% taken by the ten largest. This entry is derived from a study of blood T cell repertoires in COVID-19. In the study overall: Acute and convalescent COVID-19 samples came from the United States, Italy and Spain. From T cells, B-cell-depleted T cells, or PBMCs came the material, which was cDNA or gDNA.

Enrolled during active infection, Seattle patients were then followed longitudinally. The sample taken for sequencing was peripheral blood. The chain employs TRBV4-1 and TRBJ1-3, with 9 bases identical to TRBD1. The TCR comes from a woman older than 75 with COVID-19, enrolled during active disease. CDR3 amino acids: CASSLQGAVNTIYF. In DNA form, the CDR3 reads TGCGCCAGCAGCCTACAGGGGGCTGTAAACACCATATATTTT.